The table lists the clone carrying this TCR beta chain with a few counts. Some clones are missing from TCRdb's copy, which holds only in-frame ones; the method was immunoSEQ multiplex PCR. The sample holds 80,000 or so clones, 70% to 90% seen once. The source of the sample is a study of blood T cell repertoires in COVID-19. Overall study context: Donors in the United States, Italy and Spain gave samples during acute or convalescent COVID-19. Nucleic acid was either cDNA or gDNA, and it came from T cells, B-cell-depleted T cells, or PBMCs.

The CDR3 runs to 16 residues. In germline, CDR1 is SGHRS, CDR2 YFSETQ. The trim removed 4 bases at V and 3 bases at J, leaving 9 bases unmatched. The TCR was taken from a man aged 55 to 70 with COVID-19, enrolled during active disease. The genes are TRBV5-1 and TRBJ2-3, with 9 bases fitting TRBD1. The sequenced material came from peripheral blood. The CDR3 protein is CASSPTGGGDTDTQYF. CDR3 bases: TGCGCCAGCAGCCCCACAGGGGGCGGAGATACAGATACGCAGTATTTT.